The 21 T cell receptor beta chains given below trace back to one sample, sequenced in a study of cytomegalovirus exposure and HLA in healthy donors. The study ran its PCR with 60 Vbeta and 13 Jbeta primers. TCRdb's copy holds only in-frame clones and misses some; the assay was immunoSEQ multiplex PCR. The sample holds 100,000 to 150,000 clones, approximately 8.7% seen once. What was sequenced was PBMCs. These receptors were obtained from a man aged 35 to 55 in good health and CMV-seronegative.

This clone was counted a few times. The rearrangement joins TRBV13 to TRBJ2-3; no clear D gene. The germline gives CDR1 PRHDT, CDR2 FYEKMQ (reference sequence). CDR3 length equals 14 residues. The germline V and J ends were trimmed by 1 base and 3 bases, with 8 bases remaining between them. The CDR3: CASSLAQTTDTQYF. The CDR3 nucleotides are TGTGCCAGCAGCTTAGCGCAAACTACAGATACGCAGTATTTT.

The chain employs TRBV5-1 and TRBJ1-1; D not resolved. CDR1 and CDR2 (germline): SGHRS, YFSETQ. V was pared by 4 bases and J by 3 bases, with 10 bases between. CDR3 length: 13 amino acids. The CDR3 coding sequence is TGCGCCAGCAGCCTCGAACAGTACACTGAAGCTTTCTTT. It is translated as CASSLEQYTEAFF.

On this clone itself: The same CDR3 is also encoded by other DNA sequences in this sample. This chain uses TRBV4-1 with TRBJ2-3; weak D call: TRBD2 (6 bases). The V and J ends lost 0 bases and 2 bases respectively, with 15 bases between them. CDR1 and CDR2 from the germline V gene are MGHRA and YSYEKL. This CDR3 contains 17 residues. The CDR3 spells CASSQDHGTPSTDTQYF. CDR3 in DNA: TGCGCCAGCAGCCAAGATCATGGGACTCCTTCCACAGATACGCAGTATTTT.

Only a few counts were recorded for this clone. The rearrangement joins TRBV18 to TRBJ1-5; maybe TRBD1 (5 bases). The germline gives CDR1 KGHSH, CDR2 LQKENI. There are 15 residues in the CDR3. The ends were cut back, 3 bases at V and 6 bases at J, with 15 bases in the middle. The CDR3 sequence is CASSPSAGLGQPQHF. The CDR3 DNA is TGTGCCAGCTCACCTTCGGCAGGGCTCGGTCAGCCCCAGCATTTT.

V is TRBV4-3 and J is TRBJ2-1; 7 nucleotides match TRBD1. Germline CDR1 LGHNA, CDR2 YSLEER. This CDR3 is 17 amino acids long. The V gene end was trimmed by 2 bases and the J gene end by 2 bases; junction bases not matched to a gene: 9. The CDR3, as DNA: TGCGCCAGCAGCCAATCCGCTGCAGGGGGAGCCTACAATGAGCAGTTCTTC. Its translation: CASSQSAAGGAYNEQFF.

V usage is TRBV7-9 and J usage is TRBJ2-2; 14 bases are a match to TRBD2. Trimming cost V 6 bases and J 3 bases; bases outside gene matches: 6. The CDR3 has 17 residues. Per germline, CDR1 SEHNR and CDR2 FQNEAQ (reference sequence). The CDR3: CASSRLAGGPDTGELFF. The CDR3 DNA sequence: TGTGCCAGCAGTCGACTAGCGGGGGGGCCGGACACCGGGGAGCTGTTTTTT. The whole variable domain, remainder taken from reference TRBV7-9 and TRBJ2-2, is DTGVSQNPRHKITKRGQNVTFRCDPISEHNRLYWYRQTLGQGPEFLTYFQNEAQLEKSRLLSDRFSAERPKGSFSTLEIQRTEQGDSAMYLCASSRLAGGPDTGELFFGEGSRLTVL.

The chain carries TRBV5-1 and TRBJ2-2, with 7 bases aligning to TRBD2. The junction had 5 bases not matched to a gene; V was cut back by 4 bases and J by 5 bases. Germline values: CDR1 SGHRS, CDR2 YFSETQ. This CDR3 is built from 14 residues. The CDR3 loop is CASSPSGVTGELFF. The CDR3 nucleotides read TGCGCCAGCAGCCCCAGCGGGGTAACCGGGGAGCTGTTTTTT.

This clone has more than one count but fewer than ten. The gene calls are TRBV7-9 and TRBJ2-7, with TRBD1 matching 7 bases. CDR1 and CDR2 from the germline V gene are SEHNR and FQNEAQ (reference sequence). This CDR3 is 12 amino acids long. Germline trimming cut 8 bases from V and 4 bases from J; bases unmatched to any gene: 5. CDR3 bases: TGTGCCAGCGAGGGGGCTATGTACGAGCAGTACTTC. It codes for CASEGAMYEQYF.

J is TRBJ2-3 and V is TRBV19; 9 bases are shared with TRBD1. The CDR3 is made up of 15 amino acids. J gave up 1 base and V 6 bases, and 5 bases lay outside the gene matches. From germline, CDR1 is LNHDA and CDR2 SQIVND (reference sequence). The CDR3 nucleotides read TGTGCCAGTAGGCCAGGGACAGGGCGCACAGATACGCAGTATTTT. It translates to CASRPGTGRTDTQYF.

This clone was counted a few times. The gene calls are TRBV7-8 and TRBJ2-7, with 11 bases lining up with TRBD2. Germline V gene data show CDR1 as SGHVS and CDR2 as FQNEAQ. V gave up 2 bases and J gave up 4 bases; unmatched junction bases: 4. The CDR3 is 15 amino acids. CDR3 nucleotide sequence: TGTGCCAGCAGCTTAACGGGACTAGCGGAATACGAGCAGTACTTC. Translating gives CASSLTGLAEYEQYF.

The CDR3 loop reads CASSQLSRHEQYF. CDR3 nucleotides: TGTGCCAGCAGCCAACTATCCCGTCACGAGCAGTACTTC. V usage is TRBV13 and J usage is TRBJ2-7, with D unclear. V lost 5 bases, J lost 5 bases, and 13 bases lay in between. The CDR3 has 13 amino acids. The germline CDR1 and CDR2 sequences are PRHDT and FYEKMQ (reference sequence).

This clone was counted only a few times. The rearrangement links TRBV30 to TRBJ1-2, with D hard to call. CDR1 is GTSNPN and CDR2 is SVGIG in the germline V gene (reference sequence). The CDR3 is 14 amino acids. V was shortened by 3 bases and J by 4 bases, with 15 bases between the two germline ends. DNA for the CDR3: TGTGCCTGGAGGGCAGAACAGAAATCCTATGGCTACACCTTC. This sequence encodes CAWRAEQKSYGYTF.

V and J are TRBV5-1 and TRBJ2-5; 8 bases match TRBD2. The CDR3 spans 14 residues. With 2 bases clipped from V and 3 bases from J, the junction kept 3 bases outside the gene matches. Germline V lookup: CDR1 SGHRS, CDR2 YFSETQ. As DNA, the CDR3 is TGCGCCAGCAGCTTCTCACTAGCGGAAGAGACCCAGTACTTC. Translated, it gives CASSFSLAEETQYF.

This clone showed up just a few times. The chain joins TRBV11-3 to TRBJ2-1, with a weak D call TRBD2 (6 bases). Germline CDR1 is SGHNT and CDR2 is YENEEA. This CDR3 has 14 residues. Trimming removed 4 bases at V and 3 bases at J, with 10 bases between. The CDR3, as DNA: TGTGCCAGCAGCTCTTCGGGGGTCTACAATGAGCAGTTCTTC. Encoded protein: CASSSSGVYNEQFF.

The sample holds a few counts of this clone. The J gene is TRBJ2-7, the V gene TRBV6-1; 7 bases are a match to TRBD1. Germline V gene lookup returns CDR1 MNHNS and CDR2 SASEGT. The CDR3 sequence is 14 residues long. With 6 bases clipped from V and 1 base from J, the junction kept 6 bases outside the gene matches. The CDR3 nucleotides are TGTGCCAGCAGCGTCGGACAGGAATCCTACGAGCAGTACTTC. Translation: CASSVGQESYEQYF.

This clone was counted a few times. V usage is TRBV19 and J usage is TRBJ1-5; 7 nucleotides agree with TRBD1. Germline CDR1 LNHDA, CDR2 SQIVND (reference sequence). The CDR3 contains 14 residues. The J segment lost 2 bases and the V segment lost 7 bases, leaving 5 bases of the junction unmatched. CDR3 DNA: TGTGCCAGTACACCCGGGACAGGCAATCAGCCCCAGCATTTT. Translation: CASTPGTGNQPQHF.

The chain links TRBV19 to TRBJ1-5; 10 bases line up with TRBD1. There are 15 residues in the CDR3. Germline V CDR1 and CDR2: LNHDA, SQIVND (reference sequence). The V and J ends lost 8 bases and 5 bases, in that order; junction bases with no gene match: 9. CDR3 in DNA: TGTGCCAGTTCCACCAGCGGGACAGGGGATCAGCCCCAGCATTTT. This encodes CASSTSGTGDQPQHF.

The chain is built from TRBV27 and TRBJ1-5, with D possibly matching TRBD1 (6 bases). Between the trimmed V and J ends, which lost 6 bases and 4 bases, there was a span of 16 bases. Germline lookup yields CDR1 MNHEY and CDR2 SMNVEV (reference sequence). The CDR3 extends over 15 amino acids. This CDR3 reads CASSLMAQGNQPQHF. CDR3 in DNA: TGTGCCAGCAGCTTAATGGCCCAGGGGAATCAGCCCCAGCATTTT.

This clone came up a few times. The J gene is TRBJ2-5, the V gene TRBV5-1; a weak D match, TRBD2 (6 bases). The CDR3 spans 15 residues. V was trimmed by 2 bases and J by 4 bases, leaving 15 bases between them. Germline lookup yields CDR1 SGHRS and CDR2 YFSETQ. CDR3 nucleotide sequence: TGCGCCAGCAGCTTAGGAGGGGCTGGTTCAGAGACCCAGTACTTC. It codes for CASSLGGAGSETQYF.

The rearrangement links TRBV6-5 to TRBJ2-7; 10 bases are a match to TRBD2. V shed 4 bases and J 2 bases; nucleotides not matched to a gene: 5. The CDR3 sequence is 15 residues long. Germline V gives CDR1 MNHEY, CDR2 SVGAGI. The CDR3 reads CASSLIAGGPYEQYF. The DNA of the CDR3 is TGTGCCAGCAGTTTAATAGCGGGGGGCCCCTACGAGCAGTACTTC.

The chain couples TRBV6-5 to TRBJ2-7; 7 nucleotides align to TRBD1. With V trimmed by 2 bases and J by 2 bases, 0 bases remained unmatched. CDR3 size: 13 residues. Looked up from germline, CDR1 is MNHEY and CDR2 is SVGAGI. CDR3 coding DNA: TGTGCCAGCAGTTACGACAGGGCCTACGAGCAGTACTTC. Translated, it gives CASSYDRAYEQYF.